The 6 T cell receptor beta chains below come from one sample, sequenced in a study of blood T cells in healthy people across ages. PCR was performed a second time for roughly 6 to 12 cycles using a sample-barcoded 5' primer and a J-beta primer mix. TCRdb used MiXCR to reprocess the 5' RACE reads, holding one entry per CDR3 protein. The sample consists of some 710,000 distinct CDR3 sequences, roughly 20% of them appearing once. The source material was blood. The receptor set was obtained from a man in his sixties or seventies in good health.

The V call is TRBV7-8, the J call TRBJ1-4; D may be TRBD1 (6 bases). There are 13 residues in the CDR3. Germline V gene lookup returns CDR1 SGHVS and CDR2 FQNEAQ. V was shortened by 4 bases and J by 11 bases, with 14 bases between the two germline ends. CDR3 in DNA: TGTGCCAGCAGCTCGGGGGCTATAGGGAAACTGTTTTTT. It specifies CASSSGAIGKLFF.

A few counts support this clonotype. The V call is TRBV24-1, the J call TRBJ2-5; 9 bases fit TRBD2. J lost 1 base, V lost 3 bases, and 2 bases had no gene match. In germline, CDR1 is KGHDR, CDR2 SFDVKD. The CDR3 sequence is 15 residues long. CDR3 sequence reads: CATSDILAGQETQYF. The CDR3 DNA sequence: TGTGCCACCAGTGATATACTAGCGGGCCAAGAGACCCAGTACTTC.

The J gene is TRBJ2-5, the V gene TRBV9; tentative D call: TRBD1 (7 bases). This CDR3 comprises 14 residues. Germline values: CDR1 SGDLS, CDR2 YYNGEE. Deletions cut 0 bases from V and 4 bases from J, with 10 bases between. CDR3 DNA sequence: TGTGCCAGCAGCGTAGAGCAGGGGGGAGAGACCCAGTACTTC. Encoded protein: CASSVEQGGETQYF.

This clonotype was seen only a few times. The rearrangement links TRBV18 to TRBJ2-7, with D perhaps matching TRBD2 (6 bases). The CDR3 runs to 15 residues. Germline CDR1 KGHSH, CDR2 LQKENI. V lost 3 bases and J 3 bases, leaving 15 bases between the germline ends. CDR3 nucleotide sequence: TGTGCCAGCTCACCGGGGCCCGGGGGTATCTACGAGCAGTACTTC. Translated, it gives CASSPGPGGIYEQYF.

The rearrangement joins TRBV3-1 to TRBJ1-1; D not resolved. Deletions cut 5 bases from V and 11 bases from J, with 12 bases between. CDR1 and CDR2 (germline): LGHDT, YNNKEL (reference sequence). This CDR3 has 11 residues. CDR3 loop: CASSTTGGAFF. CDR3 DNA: TGTGCCAGCAGCACCACCGGCGGGGCTTTCTTT. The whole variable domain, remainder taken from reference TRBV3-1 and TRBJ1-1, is DTAVSQTPKYLVTQMGNDKSIKCEQNLGHDTMYWYKQDSKKFLKIMFSYNNKELIINETVPNRFSPKSPDKAHLNLHINSLELGDSAVYFCASSTTGGAFFGQGTRLTVV.

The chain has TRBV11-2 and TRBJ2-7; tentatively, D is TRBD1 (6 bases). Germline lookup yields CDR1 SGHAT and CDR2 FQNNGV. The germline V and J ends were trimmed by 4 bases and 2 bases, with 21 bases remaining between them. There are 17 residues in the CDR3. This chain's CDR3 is CASSSGVAVRPTYEQYF. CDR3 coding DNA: TGTGCCAGCAGCTCAGGGGTTGCGGTGCGCCCAACCTACGAGCAGTACTTC.